This section outlines one T cell receptor (beta chain) sequence together with its context. What it binds is unknown. The V gene end was trimmed by 0 bases and the J gene end by 10 bases; junction bases not matched to a gene: 6. The CDR3 runs 15 residues. Germline CDR1 reads GTSNPN; CDR2 reads SVGIG (reference sequence). These data originate in a study of cytomegalovirus exposure and HLA in healthy donors. General observations from the study: TCR beta V segments were, for the most part, productive about 87% or about 30% of the time in an earlier analysis.

60 Vbeta and 13 Jbeta primers were used in PCR. Sequencing was performed with immunoSEQ multiplex PCR; in TCRdb, only in-frame clones are kept and a portion is missing. Here the sample spans some 80,000 clones, roughly 65% being singletons. The J gene is TRBJ1-6, the V gene TRBV30; 10 positions agree with TRBD1. Sequenced: PBMCs. The TCR originated in a male donor in good health and CMV-seropositive. Here the CDR3 DNA reads TGTGCCTGGAGTGTATCGGACAGGGGGTTGTCACCCCTCCACTTT. As protein: CAWSVSDRGLSPLHF. Variable domain in full (rest from reference TRBV30 and TRBJ1-6): SQTIHQWPATLVQPVGSPLSLECTVEGTSNPNLYWYRQAAGRGLQLLFYSVGIGQISSEVPQNLSASRPQDRQFILSSKKLLLSDSGFYLCAWSVSDRGLSPLHFGNGTRLTVT.